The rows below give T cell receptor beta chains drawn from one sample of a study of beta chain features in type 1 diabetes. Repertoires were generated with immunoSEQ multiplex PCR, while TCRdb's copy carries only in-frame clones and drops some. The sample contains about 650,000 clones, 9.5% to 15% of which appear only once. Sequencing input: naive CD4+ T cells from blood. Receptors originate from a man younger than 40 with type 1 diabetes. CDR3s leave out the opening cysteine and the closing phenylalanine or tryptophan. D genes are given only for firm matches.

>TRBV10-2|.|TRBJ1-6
ATRVGDSPLH
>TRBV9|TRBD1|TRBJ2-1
ASSVVGTGFYNEQF
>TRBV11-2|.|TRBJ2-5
ASSPGSPRETQY
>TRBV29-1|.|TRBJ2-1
SARKATLNEQF
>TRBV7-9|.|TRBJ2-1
ASSSPWVEQGPYNEQF
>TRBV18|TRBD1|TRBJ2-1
ASSPEDRSTNEQF
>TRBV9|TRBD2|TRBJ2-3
ASSTLAGLDTQY
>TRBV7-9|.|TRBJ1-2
ASSLVGRQGNGYT
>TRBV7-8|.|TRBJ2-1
ASSRSTGISSYNEQF
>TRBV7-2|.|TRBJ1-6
ASSLVQQASSPLH
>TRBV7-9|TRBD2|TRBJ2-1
ASSLKFGGGKIRRQF
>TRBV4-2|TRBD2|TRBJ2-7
ASSPLGGGNTYEQY
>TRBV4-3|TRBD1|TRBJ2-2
ASSQATGTADTGELF
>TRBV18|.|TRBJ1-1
ASSPPGSRLNTEAF
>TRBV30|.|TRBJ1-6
AWSTITGSSPLH
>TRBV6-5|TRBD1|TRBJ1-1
ASSYLGQGGTEAF